This TCR beta chain is drawn from a study of CD8+ T cells in alopecia areata. Study-wide context: It was 6 to 18 months of tofacitinib, and then there were 6 months off drug.

Treatment denoted: oral pan-JAK inhibitor, 5-10 mg twice daily. Following extraction, RNA underwent reverse transcription to cDNA, which served as the sequencing template. The protocol was immunoSEQ multiplex PCR, while the TCRdb copy is restricted to in-frame clones and leaves out a portion. This sample has 190,000 or so clones; roughly 61% occur once, and the top ten carry roughly an eighth. Per the germline V gene, CDR1 is GTSNPN and CDR2 is SVGIG (reference sequence). V shed 8 bases and J 7 bases; nucleotides not matched to a gene: 16. CDR3 length: 15 residues. The source of this sequence is a human donor with alopecia areata. V is TRBV30 and J is TRBJ2-1; 8 bases are a match to TRBD2. Sequencing used CD8+ T cells sorted from blood, obtained at week 24, from a patient treated with tofacitinib. The CDR3 is CATTRGGGLANEQFF. The CDR3 DNA is TGTGCCACCACCAGGGGCGGGGGGCTCGCAAATGAGCAGTTCTTC.